This is a list of T cell receptor beta chains from one sample in a study of blood T cell repertoires in COVID-19. The protocol was immunoSEQ multiplex PCR, while the TCRdb copy is restricted to in-frame clones and leaves out a portion. The data contain some 44,000 clones, around 92% of them singletons. The sequenced material came from peripheral blood. The receptors here all came from a human donor in a cohort sampled during active COVID-19. Each CDR3 is given with its conserved first and last residue. Each record gives: clone size, V gene, J gene, CDR3 protein. The size field is filled for only some rows; it gives once, few, many or a size class.

>-|TRBV5-4|TRBJ1-1
CASSSARPGDEAFF
>-|TRBV14|TRBJ1-4
CASSPPGVDEKLFF
>-|TRBV30|TRBJ1-1
CAWSVLAGHTEAFF
>once|TRBV4-1|TRBJ2-3
CASSQEFRTGPTDTQYF
>-|TRBV5-1|TRBJ1-1
CASSLAQIMNTEAFF
>-|TRBV7-9|TRBJ2-1
CASSPIAGGLYNEQFF
>-|TRBV4-1|TRBJ2-1
CASSPGQGPNEQFF
>few|TRBV6-2/TRBV6-3|TRBJ2-5
CASSYPRLQTQYF
>-|TRBV5-3|TRBJ2-3
CARSAVGRDSTDTQYF
>-|TRBV19|TRBJ1-3
CASSIAKSLSGNTIYF
>-|TRBV6-2/TRBV6-3|TRBJ1-2
CASRYRSTGAGGYTF
>-|TRBV5-4|TRBJ2-7
CATNRRDGAYEQYF
>-|TRBV12-3/TRBV12-4|TRBJ1-1
CASRLNRGERIF
>once|TRBV7-9|TRBJ1-1
CASSLSRAVGEAFF
>-|TRBV30|TRBJ2-7
CAWRARGFSYEQYF
>-|TRBV5-4|TRBJ2-1
CASSLVGRDSNEQFF
>-|TRBV7-2|TRBJ2-2
CASSRTSGAGELFF